One sample yielded the 30 T cell receptor beta chains listed below, sequenced in a study of cytomegalovirus exposure and HLA in healthy donors. 60 Vbeta and 13 Jbeta primers were used in PCR. Using immunoSEQ multiplex PCR, the repertoire was profiled, and TCRdb retains in-frame clones only, with some absent. The sample lists approximately 150,000 clones, approximately 80% seen once, with 1.9% in the top ten. The specimen was PBMCs. The receptors come from a woman aged 35 to 49 in good health and CMV-seronegative.

This clone was seen a few times. DNA for the CDR3: TGTGCCAGCAGCTTGGGTTCCAGGGATCAGCCCCAGCATTTT. Translated, it gives CASSLGSRDQPQHF. The rearrangement links TRBV5-8 to TRBJ1-5; a possible D gene is TRBD1 (5 bases). This CDR3 is built from 14 residues. CDR1 is SGHTS, CDR2 YDEGEE, per germline. V shed 0 bases and J shed 5 bases, with 9 bases lying between them. Full variable domain (outside the CDR3, taken from reference TRBV5-8 and TRBJ1-5): EAGVTQSPTHLIKTRGQQATLRCSPISGHTSVYWYQQALGLGLQFLLWYDEGEERNRGNFPPRFSGRQFPNYSSELNVNALELEDSALYLCASSLGSRDQPQHFGDGTRLSIL.

This clone was observed once. The CDR3: CASRMSLLSYEQYF. The CDR3 region has the DNA TGTGCCAGCAGAATGTCATTGTTGTCCTACGAGCAGTACTTC. The chain couples TRBV6-1 to TRBJ2-7; D gene uncertain. The CDR3 is 14 residues long. CDR1 is MNHNS, CDR2 SASEGT, per germline. Trimming stripped 6 bases from V and 1 base from J, with 13 bases between.

V usage is TRBV9 and J usage is TRBJ2-2, with D tentatively TRBD2 (6 bases). The CDR3 totals 14 residues. Per germline, CDR1 SGDLS and CDR2 YYNGEE. V lost 4 bases, J lost 6 bases, and 13 bases lay in between. The CDR3 spells CASSTRLVPGELFF. Here the CDR3 DNA reads TGTGCCAGCAGCACCCGACTAGTTCCCGGGGAGCTGTTTTTT.

The chain joins TRBV4-1 to TRBJ1-2; D might be TRBD1 (5 bases). The CDR3 has 13 residues. V was clipped by 0 bases and J by 5 bases, with 7 bases between them. Looked up from germline, CDR1 is MGHRA and CDR2 is YSYEKL. The CDR3 loop reads CASSQDRGYGYTF. The CDR3 nucleotides are TGCGCCAGCAGCCAAGATAGGGGATATGGCTACACCTTC.

This clone was observed a handful of times. The rearrangement links TRBV5-1 to TRBJ2-2; 7 bases match TRBD2. There are 17 residues in the CDR3. The junction had 10 bases not matched to a gene; V was cut back by 0 bases and J by 5 bases. Germline CDR1 and CDR2: SGHRS and YFSETQ. CDR3: CASSLEVLAGATGELFF. CDR3 nucleotide sequence: TGCGCCAGCAGCTTGGAGGTTCTGGCGGGAGCTACCGGGGAGCTGTTTTTT.

This clone occurred once. This rearrangement joins TRBV5-1 to TRBJ2-5; D might be TRBD1 (7 bases). The J call may be wrong; the DNA end is better matched by TRBJ2-7. CDR1 is SGHRS, CDR2 YFSETQ, per germline. This CDR3 comprises 14 residues. The CDR3 DNA reads as TGCGCCAGCTCCAGTCAGGGGGGCGTATACGAGCAGTACTTC. Translation: CASSSQGGVYEQYF.

The CDR3 protein is CASKRDGTGVLSGTEAFF. For the CDR3, the DNA is TGTGCCAGCAAAAGGGACGGGACAGGGGTTTTAAGTGGGACTGAAGCTTTCTTT. The chain recombines TRBV2 with TRBJ1-1, with 10 bases matching TRBD1. Per germline, CDR1 SNHLY and CDR2 FYNNEI. This CDR3 comprises 18 residues. V dropped 7 bases and J dropped 5; count of bases not matched to a gene: 19.

This clone came up once. The rearrangement uses TRBV14 and TRBJ1-2; the match to TRBD1 covers 8 bases. The J segment lost 7 bases and the V segment lost 4 bases, leaving 14 bases of the junction unmatched. Germline CDR1 and CDR2: SGHDN and FVKESK. This CDR3 is built from 16 residues. The CDR3 is CASSRKDRGIIGGYTF. The CDR3 DNA is TGTGCCAGCAGCCGCAAAGACAGGGGTATCATTGGTGGCTACACCTTC. Full variable domain (missing parts from reference TRBV14 and TRBJ1-2): EAGVTQFPSHSVIEKGQTVTLRCDPISGHDNLYWYRRVMGKEIKFLLHFVKESKQDESGMPNNRFLAERTGGTYSTLKVQPAELEDSGVYFCASSRKDRGIIGGYTFGSGTRLTVV.

The genes are TRBV28 and TRBJ1-1; 7 nucleotides agree with TRBD1. This CDR3 has 17 amino acids. Looked up from germline, CDR1 is MDHEN and CDR2 is SYDVKM. Trimming removed 1 base from V and 3 bases from J; junction bases left unmatched: 11. CDR3 bases: TGTGCCAGCAGTTTATTGACACTACGCCAGGGGGACACTGAAGCTTTCTTT. Residues: CASSLLTLRQGDTEAFF.

This clone was detected once. The chain links TRBV9 to TRBJ2-1, with 13 bases fitting TRBD2. Germline assignment: CDR1 SGDLS and CDR2 YYNGEE. The V and J ends lost 3 bases and 15 bases, in that order; junction bases with no gene match: 12. CDR3 size: 15 residues. The CDR3 sequence: CASSARSGTSGNLFF. The CDR3 DNA is TGTGCCAGCAGCGCTCGGTCCGGGACTAGCGGGAATCTGTTCTTC.

V and J are TRBV4-3 and TRBJ2-7; 7 bases fit TRBD2. The J segment lost 3 bases and the V segment lost 0 bases, leaving 5 bases of the junction unmatched. The germline V gene encodes CDR1 LGHNA and CDR2 YSLEER. The CDR3 covers 15 residues. CDR3 sequence: CASSQEGTMLYEQYF. As DNA, the CDR3 is TGCGCCAGCAGCCAAGAGGGGACTATGCTCTACGAGCAGTACTTC.

The count of this clone is one. The chain couples TRBV6-5 to TRBJ2-7; TRBD1 aligns across 9 bases. Per germline, CDR1 MNHEY and CDR2 SVGAGI. CDR3 length: 13 amino acids. The V and J ends lost 8 bases and 3 bases, in that order; junction bases with no gene match: 5. The CDR3 is CASSPDRGYEQYF. CDR3 coding DNA: TGTGCCAGCTCCCCGGACAGGGGCTACGAGCAGTACTTC.

The chain uses TRBV4-1 and TRBJ2-7; a weak D match, TRBD2 (6 bases). Germline values: CDR1 MGHRA, CDR2 YSYEKL. Trimming removed 0 bases from V and 2 bases from J, with 11 bases in between. CDR3 length: 15 residues. CDR3 DNA sequence: TGCGCCAGCAGCCAAGATGCTAGCGAGGCCTACGAGCAGTACTTC. The encoded protein is CASSQDASEAYEQYF.

The chain carries TRBV7-8 and TRBJ2-7; TRBD1 might be the D (5 bases). CDR3 length: 14 residues. Germline V lookup: CDR1 SGHVS, CDR2 FQNEAQ. Trimming stripped 1 base from V and 2 bases from J, with 9 bases between. This CDR3 is CASSLVARAYEQYF. The CDR3 DNA sequence: TGTGCCAGCAGCTTAGTCGCCAGGGCCTACGAGCAGTACTTC.

The chain employs TRBV28 and TRBJ2-7; possibly TRBD2 for D (5 bases). V lost 5 bases to trimming and J lost 3 bases, with 11 bases between them. Germline loops: CDR1 MDHEN, CDR2 SYDVKM. The CDR3 totals 13 residues. CDR3 residues: CASSELGSYEQYF. As DNA, the CDR3 is TGTGCCAGCAGTGAACTGGGGAGCTACGAGCAGTACTTC.

V gene TRBV7-9 combines with J gene TRBJ1-2, with D perhaps matching TRBD1 (5 bases). Germline assignment: CDR1 SEHNR and CDR2 FQNEAQ (reference sequence). There are 16 residues in the CDR3. V gave up 0 bases and J gave up 3 bases, with 14 bases separating them. The CDR3, as DNA: TGTGCCAGCAGCTTAGCAGGGGCCCCATCCTACTATGGCTACACCTTC. It is translated as CASSLAGAPSYYGYTF.

The rearrangement joins TRBV20-1 to TRBJ1-5; D is uncertain. Germline CDR1 reads DFQATT; CDR2 reads SNEGSKA (reference sequence). The CDR3 extends over 11 amino acids. V lost 5 bases to trimming and J lost 4 bases, with 6 bases between them. CDR3 nucleotide sequence: TGCAGTGCTGTAAATAATCAGCCCCAGCATTTT. The encoded protein is CSAVNNQPQHF.

The V gene is TRBV18, the J gene TRBJ1-4; 11 bases agree with TRBD1. CDR3 length: 14 amino acids. Germline trimming cut 8 bases from V and 6 bases from J; bases unmatched to any gene: 5. Germline CDR1 KGHSH, CDR2 LQKENI. The CDR3 sequence: CASGDRGSDEKLFF. The CDR3 DNA follows: TGTGCCAGCGGGGACAGGGGGAGTGATGAAAAACTGTTTTTT.

This chain links TRBV28 with TRBJ1-4, with TRBD1 matching 7 bases. The CDR3 totals 18 residues. Germline V CDR1 and CDR2: MDHEN, SYDVKM. V dropped 6 bases and J dropped 0; count of bases not matched to a gene: 13. The CDR3 region is CASRPNPGQRSTNEKLFF. The CDR3 DNA sequence: TGTGCCAGCAGGCCTAATCCGGGACAGCGGTCAACTAATGAAAAACTGTTTTTT.

The chain has TRBV4-3 and TRBJ2-1, with 12 bases that match TRBD2. Trimming removed 4 bases from V and 8 bases from J; junction bases left unmatched: 15. The CDR3 extends over 18 amino acids. Germline lookup yields CDR1 LGHNA and CDR2 YSLEER. CDR3 in amino acids: CASSRLAGVVSRHDEQFF. In DNA form, the CDR3 reads TGCGCCAGCAGCCGACTAGCGGGAGTGGTATCCCGACACGATGAGCAGTTCTTC.

V and J are TRBV28 and TRBJ1-3, with 8 bases matching TRBD1. Germline CDR1 and CDR2: MDHEN and SYDVKM. The junction had 4 bases not matched to a gene; V was cut back by 3 bases and J by 0 bases. The CDR3 consists of 16 residues. The CDR3 nucleotides are TGTGCCAGCAGTTTTTGGACAGGGCACTCTGGAAACACCATATATTTT. Protein sequence: CASSFWTGHSGNTIYF.

This clone came up once. The V and J genes are TRBV4-1 and TRBJ2-2; TRBD2 matches 13 bases. The CDR3 loop spans 17 amino acids. V lost 4 bases, J lost 1 base, and 3 bases stayed unmatched. Germline-derived CDR1 and CDR2 are MGHRA and YSYEKL. CDR3 coding DNA: TGCGCCAGCAGCCGCGGGACTAGCGGGAAGAACACCGGGGAGCTGTTTTTT. Protein product: CASSRGTSGKNTGELFF.

V usage is TRBV7-3 and J usage is TRBJ2-3; 7 bases fit TRBD1. Germline-derived CDR1 and CDR2 are SGHTA and FQGTGA. V shed 4 bases, J shed 6 bases, and the junction held 4 bases outside the gene matches. The length of the CDR3 is 13 residues. The CDR3 DNA sequence: TGTGCCAGCAGCTCGACAGGGCCCGATACGCAGTATTTT. It specifies CASSSTGPDTQYF.

A few counts support this clone. The genes are TRBV5-4 and TRBJ1-2; 8 bases align to TRBD1. V lost 3 bases, J lost 8 bases, and 15 bases stayed unmatched. Germline V gives CDR1 SGHNT, CDR2 YYREEE (reference sequence). The CDR3 runs to 16 residues. The CDR3 DNA reads TGTGCCAGCAGCTCCGGACAGGGTCGCGGGTCGTGGGGCTACACCTTC. Protein sequence: CASSSGQGRGSWGYTF.

The chain carries TRBV11-1 and TRBJ2-1; D remains ambiguous. The CDR3 is 15 residues long. Trimming removed 5 bases from V and 0 bases from J, with 11 bases in between. Germline loops: CDR1 SGHAT, CDR2 FQDESV (reference sequence). The CDR3 protein is CASSVSEFSYNEQFF. CDR3 DNA: TGTGCCAGCAGCGTAAGTGAGTTCTCCTACAATGAGCAGTTCTTC.

This chain joins TRBV9 and TRBJ2-5, with D tentatively TRBD1 (5 bases). V gave up 0 bases and J gave up 5 bases, with 14 bases separating them. Germline CDR1 is SGDLS and CDR2 is YYNGEE. This CDR3 contains 15 residues. The CDR3 region has the DNA TGTGCCAGCAGCGTAGGTCAGGGTGGAACGGAGACCCAGTACTTC. Translation gives CASSVGQGGTETQYF.

This chain connects TRBV5-4 to TRBJ2-1; D is perhaps TRBD1 (5 bases). The CDR3 totals 12 residues. CDR1 and CDR2 from the germline V gene are SGHNT and YYREEE (reference sequence). The V gene lost 4 bases and the J gene lost 6 bases, with 8 bases spanning the gap. In nucleotides, the CDR3 is TGTGCCAGCAGCGGGGCTTCCAATGAGCAGTTCTTC. Its protein is CASSGASNEQFF.

The rearrangement joins TRBV15 to TRBJ1-4; D is uncertain. The CDR3 has 14 residues. CDR1 and CDR2 (germline): LNHNV, YYDKDF (reference sequence). Between the trimmed V and J ends, which lost 2 bases and 5 bases, there was a span of 9 bases. Written as DNA, the CDR3 is TGTGCCACCAGCAGACCCTCCTCGAATGAAAAACTGTTTTTT. It encodes CATSRPSSNEKLFF. Full variable domain (rest looked up from reference TRBV15 and TRBJ1-4): DAMVIQNPRYQVTQFGKPVTLSCSQTLNHNVMYWYQQKSSQAPKLLFHYYDKDFNNEADTPDNFQSRRPNTSFCFLDIRSPGLGDTAMYLCATSRPSSNEKLFFGSGTQLSVL.

The chain uses TRBV6-5 and TRBJ2-6; weak D call: TRBD1 (5 bases). The germline V gene encodes CDR1 MNHEY and CDR2 SVGAGI. There are 15 residues in the CDR3. The ends were cut back, 3 bases at V and 4 bases at J, with 10 bases in the middle. CDR3 sequence reads: CASSYDRTGANVLTF. The CDR3 DNA reads as TGTGCCAGCAGTTATGACAGAACCGGGGCCAACGTCCTGACTTTC.

This clone was counted a few times. Other DNA sequences within the sample encode an identical CDR3. The V call is TRBV9, the J call TRBJ2-7, with 11 nucleotides matching TRBD2. V lost 3 bases and J lost 2; bases outside the gene matches: 1. The germline gives CDR1 SGDLS, CDR2 YYNGEE. The CDR3 has 14 amino acids. CDR3 amino acids: CASSGLAGTYEQYF. The DNA of the CDR3 is TGTGCCAGCAGCGGACTAGCGGGAACCTACGAGCAGTACTTC.